This entry describes one TCR beta chain. What it binds is unknown. Germline CDR1 reads KGHSH; CDR2 reads LQKENI. CDR3 size: 15 residues. J gave up 4 bases and V 6 bases, and 11 bases lay outside the gene matches. This sample was included in a study of cytomegalovirus exposure and HLA in healthy donors. Whole-study results and caveats: 87-base-pair reads could not separate some V segments, including TRBV6-2 and TRBV6-3. With further analysis later on, most CMV-associated TCR beta chains appeared HLA-restricted.

Primers included in the PCR were 60 Vbeta and 13 Jbeta primers. Profiling relied on immunoSEQ multiplex PCR, and the TCRdb table lists in-frame clones only, not all of them. In all, the sample yields under 70,000 clones. Among the donors, all were healthy bone marrow donors. This chain joins TRBV18 and TRBJ1-1; 7 nucleotides align to TRBD1. Sample: PBMCs. The TCR originated in a woman in her 30s in good health and CMV-seropositive. Here the CDR3 DNA reads TGTGCCAGCTCCCCGCCAGGGGGATTTGCCACTGAAGCTTTCTTT. As protein: CASSPPGGFATEAFF.